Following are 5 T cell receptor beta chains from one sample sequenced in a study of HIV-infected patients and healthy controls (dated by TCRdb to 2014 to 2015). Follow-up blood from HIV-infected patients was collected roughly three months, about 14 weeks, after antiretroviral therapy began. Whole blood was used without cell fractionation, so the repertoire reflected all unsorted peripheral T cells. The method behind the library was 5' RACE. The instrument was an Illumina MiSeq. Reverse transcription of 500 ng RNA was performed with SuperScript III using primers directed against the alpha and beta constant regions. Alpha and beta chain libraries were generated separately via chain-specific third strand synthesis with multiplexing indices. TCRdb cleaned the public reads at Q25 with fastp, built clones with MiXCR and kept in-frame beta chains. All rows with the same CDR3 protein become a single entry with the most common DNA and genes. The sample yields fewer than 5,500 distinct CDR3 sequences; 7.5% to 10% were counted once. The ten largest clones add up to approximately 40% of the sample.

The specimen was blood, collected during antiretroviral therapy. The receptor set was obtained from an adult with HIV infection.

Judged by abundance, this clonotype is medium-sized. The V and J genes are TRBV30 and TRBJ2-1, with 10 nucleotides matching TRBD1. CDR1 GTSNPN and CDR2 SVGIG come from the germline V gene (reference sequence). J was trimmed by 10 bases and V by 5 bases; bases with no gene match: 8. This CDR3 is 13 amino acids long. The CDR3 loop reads CAWSGTGVQEQFF. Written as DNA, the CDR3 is TGTGCCTGGTCCGGGACAGGGGTGCAAGAGCAGTTCTTC.

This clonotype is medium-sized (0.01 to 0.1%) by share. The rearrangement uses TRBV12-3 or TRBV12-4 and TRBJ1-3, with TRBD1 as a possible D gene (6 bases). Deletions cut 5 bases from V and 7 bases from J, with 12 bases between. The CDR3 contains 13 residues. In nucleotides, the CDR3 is TGTGCCAGCAGTGCCTACAGGGCGAACACCATATATTTT. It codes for CASSAYRANTIYF.

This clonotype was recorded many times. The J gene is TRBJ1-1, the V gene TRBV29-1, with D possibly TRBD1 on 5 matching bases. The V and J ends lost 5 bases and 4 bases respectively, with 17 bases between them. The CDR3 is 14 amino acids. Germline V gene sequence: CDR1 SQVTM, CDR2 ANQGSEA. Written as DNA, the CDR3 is TGCAGCGTTTCTGCTCCCTATGGGGGCACTGAAGCTTTCTTT. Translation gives CSVSAPYGGTEAFF.

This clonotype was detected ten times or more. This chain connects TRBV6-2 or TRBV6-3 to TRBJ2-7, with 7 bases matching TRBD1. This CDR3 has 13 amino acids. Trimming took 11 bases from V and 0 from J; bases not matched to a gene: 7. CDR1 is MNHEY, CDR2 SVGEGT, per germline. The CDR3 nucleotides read TGTGCCTCGACAGGGACCCTCTCCTACGAGCAGTACTTC. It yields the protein CASTGTLSYEQYF.

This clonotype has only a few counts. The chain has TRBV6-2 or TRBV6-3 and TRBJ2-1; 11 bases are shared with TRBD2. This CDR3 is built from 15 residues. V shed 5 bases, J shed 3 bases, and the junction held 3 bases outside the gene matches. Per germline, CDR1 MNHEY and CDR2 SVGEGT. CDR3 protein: CASSITSGGYNEQFF. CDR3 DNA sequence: TGTGCCAGCAGTATTACTAGCGGGGGCTACAATGAGCAGTTCTTC.